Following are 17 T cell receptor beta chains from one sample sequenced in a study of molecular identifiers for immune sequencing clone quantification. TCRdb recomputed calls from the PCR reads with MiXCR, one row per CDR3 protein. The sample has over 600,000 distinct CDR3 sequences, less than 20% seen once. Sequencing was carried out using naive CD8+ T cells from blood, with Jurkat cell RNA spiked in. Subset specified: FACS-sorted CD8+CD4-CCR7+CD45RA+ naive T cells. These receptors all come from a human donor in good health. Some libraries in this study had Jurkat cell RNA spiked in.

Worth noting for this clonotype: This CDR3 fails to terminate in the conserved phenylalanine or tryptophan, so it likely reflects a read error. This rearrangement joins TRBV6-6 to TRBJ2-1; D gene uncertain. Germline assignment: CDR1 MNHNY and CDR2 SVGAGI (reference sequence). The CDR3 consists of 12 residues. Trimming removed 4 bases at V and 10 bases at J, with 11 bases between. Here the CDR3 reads CASSCGNVEQFL. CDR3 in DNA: TGTGCCAGCAGTTGCGGTAATGTGGAGCAGTTCCTC.

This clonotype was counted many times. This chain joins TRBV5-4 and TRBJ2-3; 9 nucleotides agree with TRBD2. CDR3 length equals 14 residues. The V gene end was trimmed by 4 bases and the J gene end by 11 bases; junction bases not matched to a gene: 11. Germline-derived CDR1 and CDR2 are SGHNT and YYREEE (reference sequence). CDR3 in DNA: TGTGCCAGCAGCACCGGGACTAGCAGATACGGGCAGTATTTT. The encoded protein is CASSTGTSRYGQYF. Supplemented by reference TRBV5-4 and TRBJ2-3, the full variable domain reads ETGVTQSPTHLIKTRGQQVTLRCSSQSGHNTVSWYQQALGQGPQFIFQYYREEENGRGNFPPRFSGLQFPNYSSELNVNALELDDSALYLCASSTGTSRYGQYFGPGTRLTVL.

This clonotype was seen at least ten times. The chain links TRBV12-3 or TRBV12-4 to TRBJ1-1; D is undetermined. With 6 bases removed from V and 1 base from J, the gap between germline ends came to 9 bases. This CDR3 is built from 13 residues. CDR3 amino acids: CASSLKRNTEAFF. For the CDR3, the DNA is TGTGCCAGCAGCTTAAAACGGAACACTGAAGCTTTCTTT.

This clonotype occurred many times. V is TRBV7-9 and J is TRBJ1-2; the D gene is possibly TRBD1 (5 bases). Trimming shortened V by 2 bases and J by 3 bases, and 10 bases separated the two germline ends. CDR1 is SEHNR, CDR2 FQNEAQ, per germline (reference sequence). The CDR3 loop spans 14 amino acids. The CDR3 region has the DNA TGTGCCAGCAGCTTACAGGGAAGTGACTATGGCTACACCTTC. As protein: CASSLQGSDYGYTF.

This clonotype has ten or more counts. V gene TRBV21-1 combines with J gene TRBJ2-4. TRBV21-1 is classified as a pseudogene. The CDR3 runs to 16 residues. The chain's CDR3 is CASSKVITAGKNIQYF. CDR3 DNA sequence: TGTGCCAGCAGCAAAGTTATCACAGCAGGAAAAAACATTCAGTACTTC.

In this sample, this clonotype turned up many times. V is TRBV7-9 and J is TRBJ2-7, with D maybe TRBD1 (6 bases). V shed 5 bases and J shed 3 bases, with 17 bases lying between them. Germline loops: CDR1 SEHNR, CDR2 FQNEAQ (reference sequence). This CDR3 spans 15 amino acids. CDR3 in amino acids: CASSPGVLANYEQYF. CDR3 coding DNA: TGTGCCAGCAGCCCAGGGGTATTAGCGAACTACGAGCAGTACTTC. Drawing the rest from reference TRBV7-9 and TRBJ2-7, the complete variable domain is DTGVSQNPRHKITKRGQNVTFRCDPISEHNRLYWYRQTLGQGPEFLTYFQNEAQLEKSRLLSDRFSAERPKGSFSTLEIQRTEQGDSAMYLCASSPGVLANYEQYFGPGTRLTVT.

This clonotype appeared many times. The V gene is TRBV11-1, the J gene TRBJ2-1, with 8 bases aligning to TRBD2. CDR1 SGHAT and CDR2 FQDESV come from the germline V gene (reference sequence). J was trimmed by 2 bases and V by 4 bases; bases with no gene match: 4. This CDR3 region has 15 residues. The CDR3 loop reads CASSSTSGPYNEQFF. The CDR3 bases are TGTGCCAGCAGCTCCACTAGCGGACCCTACAATGAGCAGTTCTTC.

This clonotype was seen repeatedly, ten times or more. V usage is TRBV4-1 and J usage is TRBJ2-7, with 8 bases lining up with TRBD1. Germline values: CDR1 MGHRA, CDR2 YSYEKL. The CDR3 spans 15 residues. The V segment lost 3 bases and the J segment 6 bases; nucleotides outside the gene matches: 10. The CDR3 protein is CASSQDVGQGIEQYF. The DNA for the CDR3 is TGCGCCAGCAGCCAGGACGTAGGACAGGGTATCGAGCAGTACTTC.

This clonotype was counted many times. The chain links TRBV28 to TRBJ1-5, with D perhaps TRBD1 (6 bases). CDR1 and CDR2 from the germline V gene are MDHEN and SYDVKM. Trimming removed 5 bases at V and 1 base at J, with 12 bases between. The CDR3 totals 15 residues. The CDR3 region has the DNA TGTGCCAGCAGTGGACAGACAGTGAGCAATCAGCCCCAGCATTTT. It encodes CASSGQTVSNQPQHF. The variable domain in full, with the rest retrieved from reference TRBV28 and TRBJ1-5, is DVKVTQSSRYLVKRTGEKVFLECVQDMDHENMFWYRQDPGLGLRLIYFSYDVKMKEKGDIPEGYSVSREKKERFSLILESASTNQTSMYLCASSGQTVSNQPQHFGDGTRLSIL.

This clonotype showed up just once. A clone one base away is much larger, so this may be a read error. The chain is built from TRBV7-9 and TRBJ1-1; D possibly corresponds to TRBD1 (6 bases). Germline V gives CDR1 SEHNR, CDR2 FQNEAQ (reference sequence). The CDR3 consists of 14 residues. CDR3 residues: CAGSPPGQGTEAFF. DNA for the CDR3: TGTGCCGGCAGTCCACCGGGGCAGGGGACTGAAGCTTTCTTT.

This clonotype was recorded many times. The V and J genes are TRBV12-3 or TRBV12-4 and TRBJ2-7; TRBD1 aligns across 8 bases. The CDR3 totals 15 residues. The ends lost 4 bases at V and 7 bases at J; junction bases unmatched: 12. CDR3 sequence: CASSSGQEELLEQYF. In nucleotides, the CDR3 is TGTGCCAGCAGTTCGGGACAGGAGGAACTACTGGAGCAGTACTTC.

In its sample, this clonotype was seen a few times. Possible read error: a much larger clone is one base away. The CDR3 spells CASSLTFSTNGSSDTQYF. Written as DNA, the CDR3 is TGTGCCAGCAGTCTAACGTTCTCGACTAACGGGAGTTCAGATACGCAGTATTTT. The chain carries TRBV2 and TRBJ2-3, with a possible D match to TRBD2 (6 bases). The ends were cut back, 5 bases at V and 4 bases at J, with 25 bases in the middle. The CDR3 sequence is 18 residues long. The germline V gene encodes CDR1 SNHLY and CDR2 FYNNEI.

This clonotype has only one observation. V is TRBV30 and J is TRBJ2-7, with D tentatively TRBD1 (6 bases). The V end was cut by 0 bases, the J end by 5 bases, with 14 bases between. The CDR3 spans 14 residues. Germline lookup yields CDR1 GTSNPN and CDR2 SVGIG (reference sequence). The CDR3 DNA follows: TGTGCCTGGAGTGTGGGCCTTGGGGGCAACGAGCAGTACTTC. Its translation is CAWSVGLGGNEQYF.

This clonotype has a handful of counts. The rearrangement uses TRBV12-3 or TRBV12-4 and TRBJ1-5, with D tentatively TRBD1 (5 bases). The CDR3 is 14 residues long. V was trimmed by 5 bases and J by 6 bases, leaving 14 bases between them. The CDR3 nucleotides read TGTGCCAGCAGTCACCTGGGGGGGACTCAGCCCCAGCATTTT. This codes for CASSHLGGTQPQHF.

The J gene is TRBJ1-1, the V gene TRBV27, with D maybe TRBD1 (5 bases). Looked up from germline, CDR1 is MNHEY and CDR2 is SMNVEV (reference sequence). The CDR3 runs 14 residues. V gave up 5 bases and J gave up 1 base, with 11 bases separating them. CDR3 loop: CASSPLQGNTEAFF. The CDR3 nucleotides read TGTGCCAGCAGTCCCCTTCAGGGGAACACTGAAGCTTTCTTT.

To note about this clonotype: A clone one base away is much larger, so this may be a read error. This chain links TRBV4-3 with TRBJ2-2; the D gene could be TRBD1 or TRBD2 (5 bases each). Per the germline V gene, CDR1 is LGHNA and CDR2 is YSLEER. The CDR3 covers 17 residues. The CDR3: CASSQDAGRANTGELLF. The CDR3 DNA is TGCGCCAGCAGCCAAGATGCGGGCAGGGCGAACACCGGGGAGCTGCTTTTT.

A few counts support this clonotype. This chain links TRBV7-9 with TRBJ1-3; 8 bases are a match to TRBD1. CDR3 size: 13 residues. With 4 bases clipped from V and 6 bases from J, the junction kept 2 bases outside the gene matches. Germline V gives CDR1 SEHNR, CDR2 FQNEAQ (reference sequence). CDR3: CASSSTGVNTIYF. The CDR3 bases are TGTGCCAGCAGCTCGACAGGGGTAAACACCATATATTTT.